The 18 T cell receptor beta chains below were found in one sample sequenced in a study of T cells after yellow fever vaccination. TCRdb reprocessed the 5' RACE reads with MiXCR, giving one entry per CDR3 protein. The sample shows some 260,000 distinct CDR3 sequences, about 5.2% of them seen only once. The specimen comprised CD4+ T cells sorted from PBMCs, sampled on the day of the yellow fever booster vaccination. These receptors were collected from a young man who received the YFV17D yellow fever vaccine.

This clonotype was seen a few times. This chain links TRBV4-3 with TRBJ1-1; D not resolved. The V and J ends lost 0 bases and 0 bases respectively, with 5 bases between them. The CDR3 sequence is 14 residues long. Germline CDR1 is LGHNA and CDR2 is YSLEER. CDR3 protein: CASSQDPLNTEAFF. CDR3 coding DNA: TGCGCCAGCAGCCAAGATCCGTTGAACACTGAAGCTTTCTTT.

V gene TRBV6-6 combines with J gene TRBJ2-2; 11 positions agree with TRBD1. The germline CDR1 and CDR2 sequences are MNHNY and SVGAGI (reference sequence). The V gene end was trimmed by 5 bases and the J gene end by 7 bases; junction bases not matched to a gene: 3. This CDR3 spans 14 amino acids. CDR3 nucleotides: TGTGCCAGCAGTAGGGACAGGGGGAACGGGGAGCTGTTTTTT. Encoded protein: CASSRDRGNGELFF.

The chain combines TRBV12-3 or TRBV12-4 with TRBJ1-1; D perhaps matches TRBD1 (5 bases). This CDR3 contains 14 residues. V was clipped by 4 bases and J by 5 bases, with 14 bases between them. The CDR3 DNA sequence: TGTGCCAGCAGTTCCCCGGGACCGCTAACTGAAGCTTTCTTT. Translated: CASSSPGPLTEAFF.

This clonotype was picked up a small number of times. This chain connects TRBV20-1 to TRBJ1-6; weak D call: TRBD1 (6 bases). Germline CDR1 is DFQATT and CDR2 is SNEGSKA (reference sequence). The V end lost 6 bases, the J end lost 2 bases, and 20 bases lay between the germline ends. This CDR3 has 17 amino acids. CDR3 in DNA: TGCAGTGCCTTGACAGGCAATCGGGGTGCCTATAATTCACCCCTCCACTTT. It specifies CSALTGNRGAYNSPLHF.

V gene TRBV20-1 combines with J gene TRBJ2-7, with 12 bases aligning to TRBD1. The V gene end was trimmed by 5 bases and the J gene end by 0 bases; junction bases not matched to a gene: 5. This CDR3 has 15 residues. CDR1 and CDR2 (germline): DFQATT, SNEGSKA (reference sequence). The CDR3 protein is CSAPGQGASSYEQYV. The CDR3, as DNA: TGCAGTGCTCCGGGACAGGGGGCGAGCTCCTACGAGCAGTACGTC.

This clonotype was counted ten times or more. CDR3 in amino acids: CASSPGTGTQETQYF. DNA for the CDR3: TGTGCCAGTAGTCCCGGGACAGGAACCCAAGAGACCCAGTACTTC. This chain uses TRBV19 with TRBJ2-5, with 8 nucleotides matching TRBD1. There are 15 residues in the CDR3. Germline loops: CDR1 LNHDA, CDR2 SQIVND (reference sequence). The ends lost 5 bases at V and 1 base at J; junction bases unmatched: 6.

This clonotype showed up many times. V usage is TRBV7-2 and J usage is TRBJ1-6; TRBD1 matches 7 bases. The CDR3 extends over 14 amino acids. Germline V gene lookup returns CDR1 SGHTA and CDR2 FQGNSA. V gave up 4 bases and J gave up 10 bases; unmatched junction bases: 7. Written as DNA, the CDR3 is TGTGCCAGCAGCTCCCGACAGGGACAATCACCCCTCCACTTT. Translating gives CASSSRQGQSPLHF.

In this sample, this clonotype turned up a few times. V usage is TRBV20-1 and J usage is TRBJ2-7; D is possibly TRBD2 (6 bases). Trimming shortened V by 7 bases and J by 3 bases, and 10 bases separated the two germline ends. CDR3 size: 11 residues. In germline, CDR1 is DFQATT, CDR2 SNEGSKA (reference sequence). The CDR3 DNA sequence: TGCAGTGGGGAGGTCCTCTACGAGCAGTACTTC. This sequence encodes CSGEVLYEQYF.

This clonotype was recorded at least ten times. The chain couples TRBV7-9 to TRBJ2-3; D is perhaps TRBD2 (5 bases). The CDR3 is made up of 12 amino acids. Germline CDR1 and CDR2: SEHNR and FQNEAQ (reference sequence). Trimming took off 8 bases at V and 6 bases at J, with 12 bases between the two ends. CDR3 DNA sequence: TGTGCCAGCGGTGGGAGTTGGGATACGCAGTATTTT. Translation gives CASGGSWDTQYF.

This clonotype has just a few counts. This chain joins TRBV7-2 and TRBJ2-7, with a weak D call TRBD2 (6 bases). This CDR3 region has 14 residues. Germline V gene lookup returns CDR1 SGHTA and CDR2 FQGNSA. The germline V and J ends were trimmed by 3 bases and 2 bases, with 11 bases remaining between them. The CDR3 reads CASSFQGGTYEQYV. The CDR3 DNA sequence: TGTGCCAGCAGCTTTCAGGGCGGGACCTACGAGCAGTACGTC.

This chain connects TRBV5-1 to TRBJ2-3; D is ambiguous. The CDR3 contains 15 residues. Trimming cost V 1 base and J 1 base, with 10 bases left between them. Germline CDR1 and CDR2: SGHRS and YFSETQ. CDR3 sequence: CASSLSVLGTDTQYF. The DNA of the CDR3 is TGCGCCAGCAGCTTGAGTGTTTTGGGCACAGATACGCAGTATTTT. The whole variable domain, remainder taken from reference TRBV5-1 and TRBJ2-3, is KAGVTQTPRYLIKTRGQQVTLSCSPISGHRSVSWYQQTPGQGLQFLFEYFSETQRNKGNFPGRFSGRQFSNSRSEMNVSTLELGDSALYLCASSLSVLGTDTQYFGPGTRLTVL.

The sample holds a few counts of this clonotype. In DNA, the CDR3 is TGTGCCAGCAGCGCCCGGCGGAACAATGAAAAACTGTTTTTT. It codes for CASSARRNNEKLFF. The chain combines TRBV7-9 with TRBJ1-4, with D hard to call. CDR1 SEHNR and CDR2 FQNEAQ come from the germline V gene (reference sequence). V lost 5 bases, J lost 5 bases, and 12 bases lay in between. This CDR3 has 14 amino acids. Full variable domain (outside the CDR3, taken from reference TRBV7-9 and TRBJ1-4): DTGVSQNPRHKITKRGQNVTFRCDPISEHNRLYWYRQTLGQGPEFLTYFQNEAQLEKSRLLSDRFSAERPKGSFSTLEIQRTEQGDSAMYLCASSARRNNEKLFFGSGTQLSVL.

The V and J genes are TRBV10-3 and TRBJ2-1, with D possibly matching TRBD2 (6 bases). The CDR3 totals 16 residues. The germline V gene encodes CDR1 ENHRY and CDR2 SYGVKD. Trimming shortened V by 11 bases and J by 3 bases, and 23 bases separated the two germline ends. The CDR3 protein is CAVGTRGNINYNEQFF. Here the CDR3 DNA reads TGTGCCGTCGGGACTCGTGGGAATATCAACTACAATGAGCAGTTCTTC.

The rearrangement joins TRBV5-1 to TRBJ2-5; D possibly corresponds to TRBD2 (6 bases). The CDR3 loop spans 16 amino acids. CDR1 is SGHRS and CDR2 is YFSETQ in the germline V gene. V lost 1 base and J 4 bases, leaving 17 bases between the germline ends. The CDR3: CASSLFLGSGRETQYF. DNA for the CDR3: TGCGCCAGCAGCTTGTTTCTCGGTAGCGGTAGAGAGACCCAGTACTTC. Variable domain in full (rest from reference TRBV5-1 and TRBJ2-5): KAGVTQTPRYLIKTRGQQVTLSCSPISGHRSVSWYQQTPGQGLQFLFEYFSETQRNKGNFPGRFSGRQFSNSRSEMNVSTLELGDSALYLCASSLFLGSGRETQYFGPGTRLLVL.

In its sample, this clonotype was seen a few times. CDR3 coding DNA: TGTGCCAGCAGCTTAGCGACGGGCACTGAAGCTTTCTTT. Amino acids: CASSLATGTEAFF. The gene calls are TRBV7-9 and TRBJ1-1; D gene ambiguous. This CDR3 is built from 13 residues. Germline V gene lookup returns CDR1 SEHNR and CDR2 FQNEAQ (reference sequence). V was trimmed by 0 bases and J by 4 bases, leaving 6 bases between them.

This clonotype was counted at least ten times. V usage is TRBV28 and J usage is TRBJ2-4; no clear D gene. Trimming cost V 1 base and J 3 bases, with 13 bases left between them. The V gene's germline CDR1 is MDHEN and CDR2 SYDVKM. The CDR3 is 16 residues long. The CDR3 region has the DNA TGTGCCAGCAGTTTATATCTCGGGTCGGGCAAAAACATTCAGTACTTC. Residues: CASSLYLGSGKNIQYF.

The sample holds many counts of this clonotype. The chain recombines TRBV7-2 with TRBJ2-4; D gene unclear. Germline lookup yields CDR1 SGHTA and CDR2 FQGNSA. This CDR3 has 13 residues. V gave up 4 bases and J gave up 9 bases, with 13 bases separating them. CDR3 protein: CASSSDGFGIQYF. The CDR3 coding sequence is TGTGCCAGCAGCTCAGACGGTTTCGGCATTCAGTACTTC.

This clonotype was observed many times. V is TRBV5-1 and J is TRBJ2-7; possible D gene TRBD2, 5 bases. The CDR3 has 14 amino acids. Germline V CDR1 and CDR2: SGHRS, YFSETQ. Trimming shortened V by 0 bases and J by 2 bases, and 9 bases separated the two germline ends. The CDR3 sequence: CASSLGGLAYEQYV. Here the CDR3 DNA reads TGCGCCAGCAGCTTGGGCGGGCTGGCCTACGAGCAGTACGTC.